This TCR beta chain derives from a study of sequential checkpoint blockade in melanoma. Study-wide context: First-line arms were nivolumab then ipilimumab, or the reverse, randomized 1:1.

CDR3 length: 13 residues. V shed 5 bases and J shed 7 bases, with 14 bases lying between them. CDR1 and CDR2 (germline): SEHNR, FQNEAQ (reference sequence). The treatment is: randomized to nivolumab then ipilimumab (arm A) or the reverse (arm B). From thawed PBMCs, live CD3+CD8+ cells negative for CD19 and CD56 were sorted. Method: immunoSEQ multiplex PCR; TCRdb's copy keeps in-frame clones and lacks some. The data contain around 40,000 clones, about nine tenths of them singletons. The chain recombines TRBV7-9 with TRBJ1-1, with D maybe TRBD1 (6 bases). Sequencing used CD8+ T cells sorted from blood (inferred from file names), obtained from a patient given nivolumab and ipilimumab in sequence. The sequence was obtained from a human donor with melanoma. CDR3 bases: TGTGCCAGCAGCCCCGGGGGGCCGGTTGAAGCTTTCTTT. Its translation is CASSPGGPVEAFF.